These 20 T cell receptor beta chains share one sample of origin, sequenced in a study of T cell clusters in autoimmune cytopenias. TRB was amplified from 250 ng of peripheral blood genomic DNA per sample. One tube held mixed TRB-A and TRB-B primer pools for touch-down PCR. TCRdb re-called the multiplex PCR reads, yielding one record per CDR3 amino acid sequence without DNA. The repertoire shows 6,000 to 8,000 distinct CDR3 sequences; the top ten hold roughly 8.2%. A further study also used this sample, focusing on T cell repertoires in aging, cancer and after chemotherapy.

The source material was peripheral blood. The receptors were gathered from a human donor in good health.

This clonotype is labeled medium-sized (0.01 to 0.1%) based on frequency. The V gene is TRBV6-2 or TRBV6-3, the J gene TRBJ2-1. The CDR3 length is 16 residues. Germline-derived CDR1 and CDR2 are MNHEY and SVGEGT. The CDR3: CASSSLEGSSYNEQFF.

The CDR3 protein is CASSIDSEDRGAYEQYF. This sequence joins TRBV19 and TRBJ2-7; TCRdb's D call of TRBD1 is untestable without DNA. Germline V gene lookup returns CDR1 LNHDA and CDR2 SQIVND (reference sequence). The CDR3 is 17 amino acids.

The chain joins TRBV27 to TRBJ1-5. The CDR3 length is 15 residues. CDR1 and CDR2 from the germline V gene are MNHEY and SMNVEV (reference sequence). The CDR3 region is CASSPSINSNQPQHF.

The chain's CDR3 is CASSEGPGQSKYEQYF. This rearrangement joins TRBV6-1 to TRBJ2-7; no DNA is available, so the TRBD1 call from TCRdb remains unchecked. Germline V lookup: CDR1 MNHNS, CDR2 SASEGT. This CDR3 region has 16 residues.

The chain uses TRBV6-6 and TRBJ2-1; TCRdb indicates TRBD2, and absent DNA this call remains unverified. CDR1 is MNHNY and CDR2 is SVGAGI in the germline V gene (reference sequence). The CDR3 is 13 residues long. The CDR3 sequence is CASSHRLGNEQFF.

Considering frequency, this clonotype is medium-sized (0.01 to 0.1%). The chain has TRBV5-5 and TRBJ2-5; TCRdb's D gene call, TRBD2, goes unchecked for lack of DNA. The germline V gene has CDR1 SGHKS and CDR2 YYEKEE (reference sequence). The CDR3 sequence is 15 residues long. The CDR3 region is CASSWRAEVQETQYF.

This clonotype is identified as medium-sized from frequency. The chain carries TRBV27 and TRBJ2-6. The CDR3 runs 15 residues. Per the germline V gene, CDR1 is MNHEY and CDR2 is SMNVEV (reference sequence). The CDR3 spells CASSPDSSGANVLTF. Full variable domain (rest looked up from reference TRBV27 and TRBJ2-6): EAQVTQNPRYLITVTGKKLTVTCSQNMNHEYMSWYRQDPGLGLRQIYYSMNVEVTDKGDVPEGYKVSRKEKRNFPLILESPSPNQTSLYFCASSPDSSGANVLTFGAGSRLTVL.

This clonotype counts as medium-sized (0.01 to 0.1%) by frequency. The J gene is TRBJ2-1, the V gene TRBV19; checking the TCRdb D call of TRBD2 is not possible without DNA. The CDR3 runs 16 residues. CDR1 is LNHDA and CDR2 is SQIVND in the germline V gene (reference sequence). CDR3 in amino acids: CASSIGLSGGWYEQFF.

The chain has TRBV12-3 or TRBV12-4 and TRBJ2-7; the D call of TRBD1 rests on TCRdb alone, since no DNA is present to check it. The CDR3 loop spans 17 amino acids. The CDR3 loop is CASSSGVRGLGGDEQYF.

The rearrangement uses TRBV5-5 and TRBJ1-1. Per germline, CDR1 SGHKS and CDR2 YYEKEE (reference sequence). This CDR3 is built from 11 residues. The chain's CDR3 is CASSLVQEAFF.

The CDR3 sequence: CASSQGRKSPLHF. This sequence joins TRBV5-6 and TRBJ1-6. The CDR3 is 13 amino acids. CDR1 is SGHDT and CDR2 is YYEEEE in the germline V gene.

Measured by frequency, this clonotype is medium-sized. CDR3 sequence: CASSMGGAVSGNTIYF. This rearrangement joins TRBV19 to TRBJ1-3. CDR3 length: 16 residues. CDR1 is LNHDA and CDR2 is SQIVND in the germline V gene (reference sequence).

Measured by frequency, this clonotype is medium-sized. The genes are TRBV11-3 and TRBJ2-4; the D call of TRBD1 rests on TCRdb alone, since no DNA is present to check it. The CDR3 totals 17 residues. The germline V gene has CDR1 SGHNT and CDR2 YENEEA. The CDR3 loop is CASSLDSFDRARDIQYF.

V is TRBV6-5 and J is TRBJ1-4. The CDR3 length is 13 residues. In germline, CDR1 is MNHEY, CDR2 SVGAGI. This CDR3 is CASSYGSNEKLFF.

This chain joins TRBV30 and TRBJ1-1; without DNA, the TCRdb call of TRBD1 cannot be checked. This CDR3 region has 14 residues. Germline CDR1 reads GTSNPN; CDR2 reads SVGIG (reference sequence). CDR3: CAWSVGDVNTEAFF.

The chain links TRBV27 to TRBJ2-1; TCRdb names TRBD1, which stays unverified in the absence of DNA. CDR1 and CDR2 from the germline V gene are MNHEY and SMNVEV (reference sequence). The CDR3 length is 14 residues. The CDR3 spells CASSFPGQGSEQFF.

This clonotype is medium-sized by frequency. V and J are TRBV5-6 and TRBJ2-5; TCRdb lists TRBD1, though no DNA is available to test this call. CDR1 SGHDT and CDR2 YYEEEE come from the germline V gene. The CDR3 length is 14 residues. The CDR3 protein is CASSNPGGGETQYF.

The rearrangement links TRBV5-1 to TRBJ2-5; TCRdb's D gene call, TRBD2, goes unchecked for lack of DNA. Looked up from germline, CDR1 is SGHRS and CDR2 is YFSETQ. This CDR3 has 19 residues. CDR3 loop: CASSPFYQTSGGPGETQYF.

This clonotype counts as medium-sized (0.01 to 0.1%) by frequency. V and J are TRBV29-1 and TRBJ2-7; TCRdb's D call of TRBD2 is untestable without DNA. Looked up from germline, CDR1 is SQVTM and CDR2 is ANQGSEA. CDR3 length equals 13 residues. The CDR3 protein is CSVEDTGGHEQYF.

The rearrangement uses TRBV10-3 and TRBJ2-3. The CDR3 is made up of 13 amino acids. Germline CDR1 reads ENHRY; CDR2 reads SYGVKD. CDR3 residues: CAISEETFDWWYF.